This T cell receptor (beta chain) was recovered during a study of blood T cell repertoires in COVID-19. Study background: Both acute and convalescent COVID-19 samples were obtained from the United States, Italy and Spain. Nucleic acid was either cDNA or gDNA, and it came from T cells, B-cell-depleted T cells, or PBMCs.

In the authors' methods: Estimated nucleated cell counts came from reference gene primer amplification. TCRdb keeps only in-frame clones here, not all; method: immunoSEQ multiplex PCR. V, J and clone size reflect that table, while D and trimming were determined from the DNA. The data contain about 150,000 clones, around four fifths of them singletons. Germline CDR1 MDHEN, CDR2 SYDVKM. The V end was cut by 9 bases, the J end by 4 bases, with 9 bases between. The CDR3 has 11 amino acids. This receptor was identified in a man aged 60 to 69 who had recovered from COVID-19. The rearrangement uses TRBV28 and TRBJ1-1, with no clear D. The sequencing sample was made of peripheral blood. CDR3 nucleotide sequence: TGTGCCAGTCGGCGGGGCACTGAAGCTTTCTTT. Its translation: CASRRGTEAFF.